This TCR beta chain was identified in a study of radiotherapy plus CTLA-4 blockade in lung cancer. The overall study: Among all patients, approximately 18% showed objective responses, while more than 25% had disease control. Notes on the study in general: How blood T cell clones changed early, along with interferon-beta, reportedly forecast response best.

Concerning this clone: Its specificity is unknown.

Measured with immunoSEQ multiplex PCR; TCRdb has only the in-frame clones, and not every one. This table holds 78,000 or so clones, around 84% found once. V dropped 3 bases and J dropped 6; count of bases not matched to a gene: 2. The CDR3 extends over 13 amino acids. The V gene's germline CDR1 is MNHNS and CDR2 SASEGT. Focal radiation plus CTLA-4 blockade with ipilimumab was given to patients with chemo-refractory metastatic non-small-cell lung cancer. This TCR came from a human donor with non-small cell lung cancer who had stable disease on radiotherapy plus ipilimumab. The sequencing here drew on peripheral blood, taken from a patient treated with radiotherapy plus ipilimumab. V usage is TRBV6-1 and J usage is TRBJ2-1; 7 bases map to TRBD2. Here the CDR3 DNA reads TGTGCCAGCAGTGAGCGGGAGTTCAATGAGCAGTTCTTC. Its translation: CASSEREFNEQFF.